Presented here are 18 T cell receptor beta chains from one specimen sequenced in a study of CD8 T cells in ankylosing spondylitis. TCRdb called the 5' RACE reads again in MiXCR, with one record for every CDR3 protein. The profile shows roughly 250,000 distinct CDR3 sequences, approximately 9% of them singletons. Sequenced sample: blood, either unsorted or a sorted T cell fraction (not recorded which). The receptors were sampled from a male donor with ankylosing spondylitis or in good health (not recorded which).

This clonotype was counted many times. This chain connects TRBV5-6 to TRBJ2-1; either TRBD1 or TRBD2 may fit D (5 bases each). V shed 4 bases and J shed 0 bases, with 11 bases lying between them. Germline assignment: CDR1 SGHDT and CDR2 YYEEEE. This CDR3 comprises 15 residues. The CDR3 loop reads CASSPEGSSYNEQFF. CDR3 nucleotides: TGTGCCAGCAGCCCTGAGGGGAGCTCCTACAATGAGCAGTTCTTC.

This clonotype was recorded at least ten times. The gene calls are TRBV24-1 and TRBJ2-3; TRBD2 matches 7 bases. The CDR3 contains 17 residues. J lost 1 base, V lost 1 base, and 7 bases had no gene match. Per the germline V gene, CDR1 is KGHDR and CDR2 is SFDVKD. Here the CDR3 reads CATSDFVAGEGTDTQYF. As DNA, the CDR3 is TGTGCCACCAGTGATTTCGTGGCGGGAGAGGGCACAGATACGCAGTATTTT.

There are many counts of this clonotype. The rearrangement uses TRBV7-8 and TRBJ1-2; the match to TRBD1 covers 7 bases. Germline CDR1 reads SGHVS; CDR2 reads FQNEAQ. The length of the CDR3 is 13 residues. V was clipped by 5 bases and J by 10 bases; unmatched bases: 10. The CDR3 region has the DNA TGTGCCAGCAGCCTCAGACAGGGTACCGACTACACCTTC. It codes for CASSLRQGTDYTF.

Regarding this clonotype: This may stem from a read error, because a much larger clone lies one nucleotide away. J is TRBJ2-3 and V is TRBV20-1, with 7 nucleotides matching TRBD2. Germline CDR1 DFQATT, CDR2 SNEGSKA (reference sequence). This CDR3 spans 15 amino acids. V shed 6 bases and J 6 bases; nucleotides not matched to a gene: 15. Here the CDR3 reads CSANDGTTATDTQYF. The CDR3 DNA reads as TGCAGTGCCAACGACGGGACTACAGCAACCGATACGCAGTATTTT.

This clonotype has a count of ten or more. The chain combines TRBV6-2 or TRBV6-3 with TRBJ2-2; D uncertain. The V end lost 7 bases, the J end lost 4 bases, and 13 bases lay between the germline ends. CDR3 length: 14 amino acids. The germline V gene has CDR1 MNHEY and CDR2 SVGEGT. CDR3 in amino acids: CASKGGKFTGELFF. CDR3 sequence (DNA): TGTGCCAGCAAAGGCGGCAAATTCACCGGGGAGCTGTTTTTT.

There are many counts of this clonotype. The V call is TRBV7-9, the J call TRBJ2-2, with D perhaps matching TRBD2 (6 bases). CDR3 length: 16 residues. Germline CDR1 and CDR2: SEHNR and FQNEAQ (reference sequence). The V gene lost 0 bases and the J gene lost 4 bases, with 12 bases spanning the gap. In nucleotides, the CDR3 is TGTGCCAGCAGCTTAGCTCTCTCCGGGGGCACCGGGGAGCTGTTTTTT. Translated: CASSLALSGGTGELFF.

This clonotype was seen more than once but under ten times. V gene TRBV30 combines with J gene TRBJ1-1, with no clear D. V lost 1 base and J lost 6, with 15 bases in between. Germline V gene data show CDR1 as GTSNPN and CDR2 as SVGIG (reference sequence). The CDR3 totals 14 residues. The CDR3 DNA reads TGTGCCTGGAGTGATGGTGTAGGGAGGGCTGAAGCTTTCTTT. Its protein product is CAWSDGVGRAEAFF.

The V call is TRBV27, the J call TRBJ2-7; TRBD1 matches 8 bases. The CDR3 length is 15 residues. The V and J ends lost 5 bases and 0 bases, in that order; junction bases with no gene match: 6. Germline lookup yields CDR1 MNHEY and CDR2 SMNVEV (reference sequence). CDR3 loop: CASSRQGASSYEQYF. The DNA for the CDR3 is TGTGCCAGCAGTCGTCAGGGGGCGTCCTCCTACGAGCAGTACTTC.

Comment on this clonotype: This may be a read error: a much more frequent sequence differs by one nucleotide. The V call is TRBV7-2, the J call TRBJ1-2; D is uncertain. CDR3 length: 14 residues. Germline CDR1 is SGHTA and CDR2 is FQGNSA. V was pared by 1 base and J by 5 bases, with 11 bases between. The CDR3 protein is CASSLGLGRYGYTF. CDR3 coding DNA: TGTGCCAGCAGCTTAGGGCTAGGGAGATATGGCTACACCTTC.

This clonotype was seen ten or more times. The CDR3 coding sequence is TGTGCCAGCAGTAGGCGTGGCTCCTACGAGCAGTACTTC. Translation gives CASSRRGSYEQYF. The chain links TRBV5-6 to TRBJ2-7; D not certain. CDR3 length: 13 amino acids. V was pared by 5 bases and J by 0 bases, with 9 bases between. Per germline, CDR1 SGHDT and CDR2 YYEEEE.

In this sample, this clonotype turned up a few times. The J gene is TRBJ2-1, the V gene TRBV20-1; the match to TRBD2 covers 8 bases. Germline CDR1 is DFQATT and CDR2 is SNEGSKA (reference sequence). The CDR3 covers 14 residues. With 6 bases clipped from V and 4 bases from J, the junction kept 8 bases outside the gene matches. The CDR3 here is CSARRGGRYNEQFF. CDR3 DNA sequence: TGCAGTGCCCGCCGGGGCGGGAGGTACAATGAGCAGTTCTTC.

This clonotype has more than one count but fewer than ten. This CDR3 is CASSNPDRVGGYTF. The CDR3 DNA reads as TGTGCCAGCAGTAACCCCGACAGGGTGGGTGGCTACACCTTC. The genes are TRBV12-3 or TRBV12-4 and TRBJ1-2, with TRBD1 identical over 7 bases. The CDR3 loop spans 14 amino acids. Trimming cost V 5 bases and J 7 bases; bases outside gene matches: 10.

Only a few counts were recorded for this clonotype. The rearrangement links TRBV28 to TRBJ2-3; D assignment may be TRBD1 or TRBD2 (6 bases each). The CDR3 extends over 14 amino acids. Germline CDR1 and CDR2: MDHEN and SYDVKM. Trimming removed 2 bases from V and 8 bases from J, with 14 bases in between. This CDR3 is CASSLGGPSGTQYF. The CDR3, as DNA: TGTGCCAGCAGTTTAGGGGGGCCCTCTGGTACGCAGTATTTT.

The table lists this clonotype with many counts. The V call is TRBV4-3, the J call TRBJ2-3; no clear D gene. Germline CDR1 LGHNA, CDR2 YSLEER. The length of the CDR3 is 15 residues. The ends were cut back, 3 bases at V and 8 bases at J, with 18 bases in the middle. The CDR3 nucleotides are TGCGCCAGCAGCCAGGCTGTTAGTGGGGTTGGTACGCAGTATTTT. Its translation is CASSQAVSGVGTQYF.

This clonotype has a count of ten or more. The V gene is TRBV4-2, the J gene TRBJ1-1, with D possibly being TRBD1 (6 bases). V dropped 0 bases and J dropped 4 bases, with 9 bases sitting between them. Germline V gives CDR1 LGHNA, CDR2 YNFKEQ. The CDR3 loop spans 14 amino acids. DNA for the CDR3: TGTGCCAGCAGCCAAGAGGGGGGCATCACTGAAGCTTTCTTT. This encodes CASSQEGGITEAFF.

In its sample, this clonotype was seen many times. The CDR3 protein is CASSSTGSGETQYF. The CDR3 DNA is TGTGCCAGCAGCTCGACAGGGAGTGGGGAGACCCAGTACTTC. The V gene is TRBV16, the J gene TRBJ2-5; 7 nucleotides line up with TRBD1. The CDR3 has 14 amino acids. Looked up from germline, CDR1 is KGHSY and CDR2 is FQNENV. With V trimmed by 5 bases and J by 5 bases, 8 bases remained unmatched.

This clonotype was seen ten or more times. J is TRBJ2-1 and V is TRBV7-2, with 14 bases identical to TRBD2. The trim removed 0 bases at V and 0 bases at J, leaving 1 base unmatched. The CDR3 extends over 18 amino acids. Germline loops: CDR1 SGHTA, CDR2 FQGNSA. The CDR3 sequence is CASSLAGTSGSSYNEQFF. The CDR3 DNA is TGTGCCAGCAGCTTAGCGGGGACTAGCGGGAGCTCCTACAATGAGCAGTTCTTC.

This clonotype occurred a few times. The chain carries TRBV18 and TRBJ1-1, with TRBD1 identical over 9 bases. Germline CDR1 and CDR2: KGHSH and LQKENI. The ends lost 6 bases at V and 6 bases at J; junction bases unmatched: 11. The CDR3 has 15 amino acids. Here the CDR3 reads CASSSGTGFLAEAFF. The CDR3 nucleotides are TGTGCCAGCTCTAGCGGGACAGGGTTTCTCGCTGAAGCTTTCTTT.